This T cell receptor beta chain appears in the sequencing data of a study of T cell responses to AZD1222 COVID-19 vaccine listed by TCRdb under 2021. With regard to the full study: TCR sequencing was performed for approximately 240 trial participants, of whom some 200 were given two doses of AZD1222 and around 25 were given two doses of MenACWY control vaccine. Trial participants were enrolled by age into 18-55, 56-69 and 70-plus year subgroups, with about 150, 27 and 61 TCR-sequenced participants respectively.

The CDR3 regions of human TCRbeta chains were analyzed by immunosequencing. Processing in the source paper ran as follows. Repertoire TCRs were matched against a reference library of SARS-CoV-2-specific TCRs generated with the MIRA antigen-specificity platform. Breadth was defined as the fraction of unique TCRs that were SARS-CoV-2-associated. Depth was defined as the fraction of total T cells that were SARS-CoV-2-associated. Each spike-specific TCR was assigned to its reactive spike region and to a CD4 or CD8 class using the MIRA data. Log10-transformed breadth and depth values were compared by one-way ANOVA with Sidak's multiple comparisons tests. In TCRdb, the immuneACCESS table is reduced to in-frame sequences with V and J assigned. These tables do not hold every clone; where another copy was compared, an unresolved V gene accounts for under half, and the others remain unexplained. V, J and clone size derive from that table, while D and trimming were established from the DNA sequence. This sample comprises approximately 75,000 clones, about nine tenths of them detected only once. 18% of the sample is in the top ten clones.

This specimen's time point label, per the study, means: about 28 days (+/-7) after the second vaccine dose. AZD1222 recipients whose second dose came at about 4 weeks and those whose second dose came at about 12 weeks were combined into one group, since spike-specific TCR depth and breadth did not differ between the two schedules. Vaccinee samples were obtained from the UK trials COV001 and COV002, which included a single-blind randomized controlled phase 2/3 trial of AZD1222 (ChAdOx1 nCoV-19) in healthy adults. Trial participant PBMC samples were collected at day 0 and day 28 after the second dose for TCRbeta chain sequencing. Comments on this clone: It has no known antigen specificity. There are no base qualities to consult, and no much larger clone falls within one base.

Spanning cysteine to phenylalanine, the CDR3 consists of 14 amino acids. Of all the DNA, just the CDR3 is kept, 42 bases in frame from base 1. Here V drops 6 bases and J drops 7 bases, and the junction holds 8 bases not matched to any gene. The germline V gene (reference sequence) provides CDR1 LNHDA and CDR2 SQIVND. Broad study findings and their caveats: Because no day 14 peak-response samples were available, the repertoires could be characterized only after the peak T cell response. Participants were mostly white British, with more females than males. The authors suggested clonal diversity may have been underestimated. Conclusions about previously exposed vaccinees are limited because only six or seven AZD1222 recipients were SARS-CoV-2 seropositive at baseline. In the small 56-69-year group, the increase in depth fell short of significance, most likely because of low power. Epitopes outside the regions mutated in the B.1.351 and B.1.1.7 variants were reportedly recognized by nearly half of the unique spike-specific TCRs. After two AZD1222 doses, spike-specific TCR breadth and depth were significantly higher than at day 0 and than in MenACWY recipients. The vaccine-associated CD4 TCRs covered the entire spike protein, and the dominant responses fell in regions 160-218 and 743-854.

The sequence came from an adult who received the AZD1222 COVID-19 vaccine. The rearranged chain carries TRBV19 and TRBJ1-5, with 8 central nucleotides matching TRBD1. The sequencing used peripheral blood, collected 28 days after the second AZD1222 dose. The nucleotide sequence is given as TGTGCCAGTAGCATTACAGGGGGACGGCAGCCCCAGCATTTT. The translation is CASSITGGRQPQHF.